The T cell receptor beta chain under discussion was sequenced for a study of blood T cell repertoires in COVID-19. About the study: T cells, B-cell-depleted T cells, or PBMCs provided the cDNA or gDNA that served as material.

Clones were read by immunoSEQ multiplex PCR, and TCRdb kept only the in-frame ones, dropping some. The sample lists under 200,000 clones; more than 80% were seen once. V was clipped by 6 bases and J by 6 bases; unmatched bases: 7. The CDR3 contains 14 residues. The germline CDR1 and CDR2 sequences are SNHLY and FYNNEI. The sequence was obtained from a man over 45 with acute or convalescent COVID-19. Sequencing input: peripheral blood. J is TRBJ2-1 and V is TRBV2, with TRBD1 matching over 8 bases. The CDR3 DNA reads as TGTGCCAGCAGAACAGGGGGTTCAGCCAATGAGCAGTTCTTC. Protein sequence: CASRTGGSANEQFF.